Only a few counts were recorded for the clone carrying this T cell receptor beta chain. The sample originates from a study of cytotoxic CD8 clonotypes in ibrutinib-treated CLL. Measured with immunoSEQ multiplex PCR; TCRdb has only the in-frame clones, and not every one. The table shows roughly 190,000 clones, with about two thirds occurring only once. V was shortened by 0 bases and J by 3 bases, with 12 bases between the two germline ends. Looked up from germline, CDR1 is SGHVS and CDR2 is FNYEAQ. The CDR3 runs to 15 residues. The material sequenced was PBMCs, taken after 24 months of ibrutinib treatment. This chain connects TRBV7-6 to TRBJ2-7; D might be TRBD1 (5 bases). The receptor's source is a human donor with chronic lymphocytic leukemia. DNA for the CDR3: TGTGCCAGCAGCTTAGCCCAGGGCGGCGACTACGAGCAGTACTTC. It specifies CASSLAQGGDYEQYF. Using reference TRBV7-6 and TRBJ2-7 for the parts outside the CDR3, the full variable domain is GAGVSQSPRYKVTKRGQDVALRCDPISGHVSLYWYRQALGQGPEFLTYFNYEAQQDKSGLPNDRFSAERPEGSISTLTIQRTEQRDSAMYRCASSLAQGGDYEQYFGPGTRLTVT.